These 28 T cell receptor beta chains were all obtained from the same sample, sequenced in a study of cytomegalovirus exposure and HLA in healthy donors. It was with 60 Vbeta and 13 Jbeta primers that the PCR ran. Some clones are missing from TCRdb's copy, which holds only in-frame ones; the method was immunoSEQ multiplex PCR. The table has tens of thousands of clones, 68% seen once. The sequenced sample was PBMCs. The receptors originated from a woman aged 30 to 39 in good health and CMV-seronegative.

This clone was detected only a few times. CDR3 in amino acids: CASSLDPGVYNEQFF. The CDR3 DNA follows: TGCGCCAGCAGCTTGGATCCAGGGGTCTACAATGAGCAGTTCTTC. V and J are TRBV5-1 and TRBJ2-1; TRBD1 might be the D (6 bases). V was clipped by 0 bases and J by 3 bases, with 10 bases between them. Germline V gene sequence: CDR1 SGHRS, CDR2 YFSETQ. The CDR3 covers 15 residues.

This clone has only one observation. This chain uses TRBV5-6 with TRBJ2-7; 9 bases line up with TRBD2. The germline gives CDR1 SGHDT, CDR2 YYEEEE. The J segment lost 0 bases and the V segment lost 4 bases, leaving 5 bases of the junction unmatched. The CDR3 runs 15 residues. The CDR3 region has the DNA TGTGCCAGCAGCCCCGGACTAGCGCTCTCCTACGAGCAGTACTTC. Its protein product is CASSPGLALSYEQYF.

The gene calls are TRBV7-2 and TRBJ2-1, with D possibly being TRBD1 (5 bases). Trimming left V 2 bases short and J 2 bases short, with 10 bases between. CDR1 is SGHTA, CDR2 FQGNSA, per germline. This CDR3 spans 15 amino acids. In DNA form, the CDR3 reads TGTGCCAGCAGCTTAAATTTAGGGGCCTACAATGAGCAGTTCTTC. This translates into CASSLNLGAYNEQFF.

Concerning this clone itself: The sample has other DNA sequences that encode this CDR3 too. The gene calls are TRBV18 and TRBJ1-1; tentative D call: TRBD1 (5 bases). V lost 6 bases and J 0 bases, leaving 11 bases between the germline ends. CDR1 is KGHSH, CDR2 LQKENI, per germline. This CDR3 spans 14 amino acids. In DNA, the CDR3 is TGTGCCAGCTCTCTCGACAGCTTGAACACTGAAGCTTTCTTT. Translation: CASSLDSLNTEAFF.

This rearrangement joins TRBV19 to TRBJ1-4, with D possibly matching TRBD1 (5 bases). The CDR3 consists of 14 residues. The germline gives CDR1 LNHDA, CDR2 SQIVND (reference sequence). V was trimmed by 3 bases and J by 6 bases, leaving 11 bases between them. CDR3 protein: CASSISGTDEKLFF. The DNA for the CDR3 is TGTGCCAGTAGTATCTCTGGGACTGATGAAAAACTGTTTTTT.

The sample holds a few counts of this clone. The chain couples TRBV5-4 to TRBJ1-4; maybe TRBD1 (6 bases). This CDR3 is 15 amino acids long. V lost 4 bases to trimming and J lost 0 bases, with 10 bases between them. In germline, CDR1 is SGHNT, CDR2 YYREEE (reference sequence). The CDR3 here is CASSIRGTTNEKLFF. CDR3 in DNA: TGTGCCAGCAGCATAAGGGGGACAACTAATGAAAAACTGTTTTTT.

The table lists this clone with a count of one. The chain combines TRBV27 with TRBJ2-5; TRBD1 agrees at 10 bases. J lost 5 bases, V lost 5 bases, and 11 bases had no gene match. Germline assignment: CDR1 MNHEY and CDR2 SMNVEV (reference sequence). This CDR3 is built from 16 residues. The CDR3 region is CASSTPGTGVGETQYF. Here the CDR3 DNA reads TGTGCCAGCAGTACGCCCGGGACAGGGGTGGGGGAGACCCAGTACTTC.

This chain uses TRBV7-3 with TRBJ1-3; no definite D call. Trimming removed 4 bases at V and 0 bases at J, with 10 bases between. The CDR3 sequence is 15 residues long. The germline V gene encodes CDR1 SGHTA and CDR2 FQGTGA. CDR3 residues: CASSSLASSGNTIYF. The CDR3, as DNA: TGTGCCAGCAGCTCGCTAGCGAGCTCTGGAAACACCATATATTTT.

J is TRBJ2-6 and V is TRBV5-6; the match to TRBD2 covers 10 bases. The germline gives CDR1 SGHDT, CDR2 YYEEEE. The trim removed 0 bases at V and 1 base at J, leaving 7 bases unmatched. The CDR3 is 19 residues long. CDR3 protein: CASSLAEERGGSGANVLTF. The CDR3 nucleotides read TGTGCCAGCAGCTTGGCCGAGGAGCGGGGGGGGTCTGGGGCCAACGTCCTGACTTTC.

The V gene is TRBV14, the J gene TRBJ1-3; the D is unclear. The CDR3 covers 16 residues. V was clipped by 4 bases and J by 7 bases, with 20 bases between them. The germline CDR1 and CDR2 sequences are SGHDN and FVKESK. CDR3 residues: CASSLTRARDLNTIYF. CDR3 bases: TGTGCCAGCAGCCTTACCCGGGCACGGGATCTGAACACCATATATTTT.

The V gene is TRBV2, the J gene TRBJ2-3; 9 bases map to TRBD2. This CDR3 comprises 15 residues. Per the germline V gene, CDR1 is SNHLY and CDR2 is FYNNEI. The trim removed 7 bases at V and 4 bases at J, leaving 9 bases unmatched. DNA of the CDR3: TGTGCCAGCATTAGGCGGGGGGGATCATCAGATACGCAGTATTTT. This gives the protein CASIRRGGSSDTQYF.

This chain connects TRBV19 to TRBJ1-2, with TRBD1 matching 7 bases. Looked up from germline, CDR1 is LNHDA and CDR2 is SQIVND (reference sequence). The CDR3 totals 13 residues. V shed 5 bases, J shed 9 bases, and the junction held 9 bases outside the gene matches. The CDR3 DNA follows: TGTGCCAGTAGTTTAAACAGGGGAAGGAGCTACACCTTC. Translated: CASSLNRGRSYTF.

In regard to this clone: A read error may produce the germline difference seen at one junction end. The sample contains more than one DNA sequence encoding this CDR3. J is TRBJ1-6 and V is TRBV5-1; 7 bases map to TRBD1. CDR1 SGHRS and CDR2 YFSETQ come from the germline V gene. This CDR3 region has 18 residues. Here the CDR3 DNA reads TGCGCCAGCAGCTTGTCCGGGACAGCACAATTTCCTAATTCCCCCCTCCACTTT. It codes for CASSLSGTAQFPNSPLHF.

CDR3 sequence (DNA): TGCAGCGTTAAAACAGGGGTGGGTGAAAAACTGTTTTTT. It encodes CSVKTGVGEKLFF. The gene calls are TRBV29-1 and TRBJ1-4, with TRBD1 matching 7 bases. The CDR3 length is 13 residues. Germline lookup yields CDR1 SQVTM and CDR2 ANQGSEA. Losses at the gene ends were 5 bases for V and 7 bases for J; bases not matched to a gene: 7.

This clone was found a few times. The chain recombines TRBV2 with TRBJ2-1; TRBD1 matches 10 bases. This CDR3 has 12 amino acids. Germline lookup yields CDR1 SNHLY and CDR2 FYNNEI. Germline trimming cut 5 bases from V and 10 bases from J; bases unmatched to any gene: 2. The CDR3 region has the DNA TGTGCCAGCAGTCTGACAGGGGGCGAGCAGTTCTTC. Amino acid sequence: CASSLTGGEQFF.

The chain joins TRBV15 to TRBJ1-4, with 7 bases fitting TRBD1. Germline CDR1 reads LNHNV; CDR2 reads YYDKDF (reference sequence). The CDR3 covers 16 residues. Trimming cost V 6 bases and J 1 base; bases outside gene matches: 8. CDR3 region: CATRAGGSGTNEKLFF. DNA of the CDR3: TGTGCCACCAGGGCAGGGGGAAGCGGAACTAATGAAAAACTGTTTTTT. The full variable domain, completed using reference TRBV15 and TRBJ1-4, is DAMVIQNPRYQVTQFGKPVTLSCSQTLNHNVMYWYQQKSSQAPKLLFHYYDKDFNNEADTPDNFQSRRPNTSFCFLDIRSPGLGDTAMYLCATRAGGSGTNEKLFFGSGTQLSVL.

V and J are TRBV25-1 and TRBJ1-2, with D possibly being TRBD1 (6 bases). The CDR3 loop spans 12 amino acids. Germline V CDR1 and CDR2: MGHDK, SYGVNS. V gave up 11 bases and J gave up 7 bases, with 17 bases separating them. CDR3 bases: TGTGCCTCGGGACACCTCTCGGGTGGCTACACCTTC. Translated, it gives CASGHLSGGYTF.

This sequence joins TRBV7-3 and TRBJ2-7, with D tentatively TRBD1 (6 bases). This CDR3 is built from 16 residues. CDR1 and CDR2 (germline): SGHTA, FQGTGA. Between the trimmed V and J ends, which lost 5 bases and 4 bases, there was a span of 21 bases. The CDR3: CASSPTDRPFEYEQYF. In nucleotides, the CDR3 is TGTGCCAGCAGCCCGACAGACAGGCCCTTCGAGTACGAGCAGTACTTC.

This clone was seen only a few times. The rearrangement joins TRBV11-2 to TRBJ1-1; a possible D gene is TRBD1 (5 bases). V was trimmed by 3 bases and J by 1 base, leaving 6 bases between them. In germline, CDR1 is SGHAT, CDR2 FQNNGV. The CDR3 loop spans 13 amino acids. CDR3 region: CASSLGGNTEAFF. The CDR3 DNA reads TGTGCCAGCAGCTTGGGGGGGAACACTGAAGCTTTCTTT.

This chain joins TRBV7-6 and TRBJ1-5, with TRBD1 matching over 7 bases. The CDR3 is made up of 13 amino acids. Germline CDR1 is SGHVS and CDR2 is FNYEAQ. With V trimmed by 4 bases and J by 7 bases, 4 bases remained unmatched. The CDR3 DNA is TGTGCCAGCAGCTCGGGACAGAACCAGCCCCAGCATTTT. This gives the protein CASSSGQNQPQHF.

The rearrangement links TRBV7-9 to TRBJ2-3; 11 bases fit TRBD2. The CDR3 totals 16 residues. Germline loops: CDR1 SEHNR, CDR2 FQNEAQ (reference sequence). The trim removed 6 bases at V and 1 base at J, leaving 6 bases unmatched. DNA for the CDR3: TGTGCCAGCAGAGGTATAGCGGGGGGGCGCACAGATACGCAGTATTTT. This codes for CASRGIAGGRTDTQYF.

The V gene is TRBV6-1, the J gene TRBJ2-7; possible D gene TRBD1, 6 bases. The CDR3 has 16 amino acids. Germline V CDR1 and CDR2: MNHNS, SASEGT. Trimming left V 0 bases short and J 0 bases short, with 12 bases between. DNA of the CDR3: TGTGCCAGCAGTGAAGCGAGGGGGACGGCCTCCTACGAGCAGTACTTC. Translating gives CASSEARGTASYEQYF.

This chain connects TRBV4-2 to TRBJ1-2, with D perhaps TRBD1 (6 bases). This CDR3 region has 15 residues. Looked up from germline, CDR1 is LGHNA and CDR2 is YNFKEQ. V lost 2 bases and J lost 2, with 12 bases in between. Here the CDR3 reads CASSQTSGTNYGYTF. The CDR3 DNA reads TGTGCCAGCAGCCAAACTTCCGGGACAAACTATGGCTACACCTTC.

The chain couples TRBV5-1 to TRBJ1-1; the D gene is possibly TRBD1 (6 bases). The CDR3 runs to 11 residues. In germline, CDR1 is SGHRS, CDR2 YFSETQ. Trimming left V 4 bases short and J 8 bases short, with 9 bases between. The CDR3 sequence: CASSRGGEAFF. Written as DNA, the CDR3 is TGCGCCAGCAGCAGAGGGGGAGAAGCTTTCTTT.

The CDR3 DNA follows: TGTGCCAGCAAATTGACTAGCGGGGGGGCATACAATGAGCAGTTCTTC. This encodes CASKLTSGGAYNEQFF. This chain links TRBV6-4 with TRBJ2-1; 14 bases are shared with TRBD2. The CDR3 extends over 16 amino acids. The germline CDR1 and CDR2 sequences are MRHNA and SNTAGT. V shed 7 bases and J 4 bases; nucleotides not matched to a gene: 6.

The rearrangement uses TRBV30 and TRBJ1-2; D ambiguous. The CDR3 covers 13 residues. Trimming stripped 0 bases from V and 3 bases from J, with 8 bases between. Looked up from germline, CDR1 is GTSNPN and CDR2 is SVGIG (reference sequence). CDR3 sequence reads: CAWSVGRYYGYTF. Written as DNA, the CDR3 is TGTGCCTGGAGTGTGGGCCGATACTATGGCTACACCTTC.

The DNA of the CDR3 is TGCAGCGGTCAGGTCCGGAGGGGCGAGCAGTACTTC. This translates into CSGQVRRGEQYF. This chain joins TRBV29-1 and TRBJ2-7, with D tentatively TRBD2 (6 bases). Trimming removed 7 bases at V and 6 bases at J, with 16 bases between. This CDR3 region has 12 residues. Looked up from germline, CDR1 is SQVTM and CDR2 is ANQGSEA.

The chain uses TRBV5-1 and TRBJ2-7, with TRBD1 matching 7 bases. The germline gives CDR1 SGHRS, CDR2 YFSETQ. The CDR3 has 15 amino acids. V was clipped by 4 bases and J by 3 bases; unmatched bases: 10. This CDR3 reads CASSPETGTNYEQYF. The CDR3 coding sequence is TGCGCCAGCAGCCCTGAGACAGGGACGAACTACGAGCAGTACTTC.